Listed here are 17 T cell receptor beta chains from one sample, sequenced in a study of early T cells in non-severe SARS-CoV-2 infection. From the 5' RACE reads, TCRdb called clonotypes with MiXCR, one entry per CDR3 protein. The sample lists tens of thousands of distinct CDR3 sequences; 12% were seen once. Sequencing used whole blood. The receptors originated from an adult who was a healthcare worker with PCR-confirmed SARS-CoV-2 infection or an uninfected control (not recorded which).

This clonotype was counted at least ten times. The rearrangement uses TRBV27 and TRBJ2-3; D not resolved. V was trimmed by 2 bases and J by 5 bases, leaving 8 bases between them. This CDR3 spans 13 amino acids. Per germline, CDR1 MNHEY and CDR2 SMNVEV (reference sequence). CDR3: CASSLASVDTQYF. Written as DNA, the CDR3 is TGTGCCAGCAGTTTAGCGTCGGTAGATACGCAGTATTTT.

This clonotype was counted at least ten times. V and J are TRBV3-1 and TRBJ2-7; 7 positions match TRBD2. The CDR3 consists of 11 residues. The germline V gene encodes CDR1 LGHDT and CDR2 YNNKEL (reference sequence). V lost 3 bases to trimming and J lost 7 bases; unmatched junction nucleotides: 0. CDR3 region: CASSQGGEQYF. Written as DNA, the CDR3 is TGTGCCAGCAGCCAGGGAGGGGAGCAGTACTTC.

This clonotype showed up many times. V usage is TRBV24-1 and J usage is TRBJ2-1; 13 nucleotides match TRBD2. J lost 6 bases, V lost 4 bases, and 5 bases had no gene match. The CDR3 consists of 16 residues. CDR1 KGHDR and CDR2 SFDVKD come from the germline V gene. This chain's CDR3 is CATSDSGTSGANEQFF. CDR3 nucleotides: TGTGCCACCAGTGACTCCGGGACTAGCGGGGCCAATGAGCAGTTCTTC.

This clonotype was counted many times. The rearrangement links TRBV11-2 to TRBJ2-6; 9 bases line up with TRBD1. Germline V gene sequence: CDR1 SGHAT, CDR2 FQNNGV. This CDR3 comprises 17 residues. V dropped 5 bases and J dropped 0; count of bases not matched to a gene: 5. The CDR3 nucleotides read TGTGCCAGCAGCAGTTCGACAGGGGGCTCTGGGGCCAACGTCCTGACTTTC. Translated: CASSSSTGGSGANVLTF. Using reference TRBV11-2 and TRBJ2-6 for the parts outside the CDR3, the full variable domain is EAGVAQSPRYKIIEKRQSVAFWCNPISGHATLYWYQQILGQGPKLLIQFQNNGVVDDSQLPKDRFSAERLKGVDSTLKIQPAKLEDSAVYLCASSSSTGGSGANVLTFGAGSRLTVL.

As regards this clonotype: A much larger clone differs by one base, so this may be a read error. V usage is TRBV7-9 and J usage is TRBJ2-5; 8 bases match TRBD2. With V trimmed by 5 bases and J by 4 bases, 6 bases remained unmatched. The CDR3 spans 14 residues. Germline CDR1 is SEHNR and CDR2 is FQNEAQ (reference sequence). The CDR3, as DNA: TGTGCCAGCAGCCCCGGGACTAGTAGAGAGACCCAGTACTTC. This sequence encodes CASSPGTSRETQYF.

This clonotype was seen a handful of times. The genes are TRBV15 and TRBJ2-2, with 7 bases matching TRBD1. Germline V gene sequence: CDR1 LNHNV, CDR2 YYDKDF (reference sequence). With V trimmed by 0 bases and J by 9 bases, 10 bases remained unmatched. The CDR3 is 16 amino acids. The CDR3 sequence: CATSRDRQGIARELFF. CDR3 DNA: TGTGCCACCAGCAGAGATAGACAGGGAATTGCTAGGGAGCTGTTTTTT.

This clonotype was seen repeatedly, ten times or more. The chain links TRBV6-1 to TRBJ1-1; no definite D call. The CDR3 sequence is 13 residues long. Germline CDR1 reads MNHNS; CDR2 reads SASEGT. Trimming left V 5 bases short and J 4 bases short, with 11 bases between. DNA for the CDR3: TGTGCCAGCAGTTATCGGGTGGGCACTGAAGCTTTCTTT. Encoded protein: CASSYRVGTEAFF.

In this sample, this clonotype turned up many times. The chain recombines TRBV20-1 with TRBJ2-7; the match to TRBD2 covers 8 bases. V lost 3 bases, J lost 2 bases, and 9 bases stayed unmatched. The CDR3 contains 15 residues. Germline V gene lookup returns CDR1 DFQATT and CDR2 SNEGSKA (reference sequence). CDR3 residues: CSARAGGRSTYEQYF. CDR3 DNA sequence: TGCAGTGCTAGGGCCGGCGGGAGGTCGACCTACGAGCAGTACTTC.

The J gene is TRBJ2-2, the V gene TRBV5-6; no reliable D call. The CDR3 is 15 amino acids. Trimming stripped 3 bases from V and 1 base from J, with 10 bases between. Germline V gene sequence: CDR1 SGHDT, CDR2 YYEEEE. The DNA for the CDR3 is TGTGCCAGCAGCTGGTACGGAGAGAACACCGGGGAGCTGTTTTTT. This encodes CASSWYGENTGELFF.

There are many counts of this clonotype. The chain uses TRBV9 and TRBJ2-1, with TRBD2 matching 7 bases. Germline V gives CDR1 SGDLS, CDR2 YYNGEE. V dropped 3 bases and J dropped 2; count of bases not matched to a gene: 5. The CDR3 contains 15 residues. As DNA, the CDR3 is TGTGCCAGCAGCGGTACTAGCGCCCCCTACAATGAGCAGTTCTTC. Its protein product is CASSGTSAPYNEQFF.

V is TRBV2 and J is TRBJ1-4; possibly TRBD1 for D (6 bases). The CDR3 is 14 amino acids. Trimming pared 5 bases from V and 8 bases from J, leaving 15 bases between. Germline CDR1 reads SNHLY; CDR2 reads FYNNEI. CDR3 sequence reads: CASSLQGIEEKLFF. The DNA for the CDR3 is TGTGCCAGCAGTTTACAGGGTATTGAGGAAAAACTGTTTTTT.

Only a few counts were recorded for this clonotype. CDR3 sequence: CASSSFEAGSNEQFF. CDR3 nucleotides: TGTGCCAGCAGCTCCTTTGAGGCGGGCTCTAATGAGCAGTTCTTC. The J gene is TRBJ2-1, the V gene TRBV6-2 or TRBV6-3; tentatively, D is TRBD2 (5 bases). Trimming stripped 6 bases from V and 7 bases from J, with 19 bases between. The germline CDR1 and CDR2 sequences are MNHEY and SVGEGT. The CDR3 has 15 amino acids.

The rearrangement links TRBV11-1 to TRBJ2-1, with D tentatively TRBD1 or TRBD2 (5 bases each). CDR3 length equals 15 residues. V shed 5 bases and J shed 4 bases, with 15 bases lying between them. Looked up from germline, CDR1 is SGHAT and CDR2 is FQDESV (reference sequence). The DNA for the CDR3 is TGTGCCAGCAGCCCGGGGCGAGATGGGTACAATGAGCAGTTCTTC. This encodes CASSPGRDGYNEQFF.

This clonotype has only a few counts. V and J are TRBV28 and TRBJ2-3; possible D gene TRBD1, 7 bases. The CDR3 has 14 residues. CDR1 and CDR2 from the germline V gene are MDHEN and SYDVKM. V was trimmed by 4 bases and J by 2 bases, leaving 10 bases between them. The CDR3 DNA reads TGTGCCAGCAGTTCAGGGGGGATCACAGATACGCAGTATTTT. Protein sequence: CASSSGGITDTQYF.

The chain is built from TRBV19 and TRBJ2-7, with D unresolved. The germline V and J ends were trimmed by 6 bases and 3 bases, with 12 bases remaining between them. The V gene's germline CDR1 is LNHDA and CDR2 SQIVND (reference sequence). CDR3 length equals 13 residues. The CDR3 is CASSDRTLYEQYF. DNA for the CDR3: TGTGCCAGTAGCGACCGGACCCTCTACGAGCAGTACTTC.

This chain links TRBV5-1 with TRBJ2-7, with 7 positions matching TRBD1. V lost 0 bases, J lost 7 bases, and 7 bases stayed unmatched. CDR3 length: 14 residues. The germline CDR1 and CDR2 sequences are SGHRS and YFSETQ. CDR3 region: CASSLDRGPWEQYF. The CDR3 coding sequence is TGCGCCAGCAGCTTGGACAGGGGTCCTTGGGAGCAGTACTTC.

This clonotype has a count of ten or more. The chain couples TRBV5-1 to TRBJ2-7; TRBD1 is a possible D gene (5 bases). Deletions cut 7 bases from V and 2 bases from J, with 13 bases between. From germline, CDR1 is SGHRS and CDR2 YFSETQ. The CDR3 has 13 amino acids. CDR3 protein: CASAREGAYEQYF. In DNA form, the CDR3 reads TGCGCCAGCGCCCGAGAAGGGGCCTACGAGCAGTACTTC.